This T cell receptor (beta chain) was sequenced for a study of Tregs in tolerant kidney transplant recipients. Germline CDR1 is SNHLY and CDR2 is FYNNEI. The CDR3 loop spans 15 amino acids. V shed 2 bases and J 5 bases; nucleotides not matched to a gene: 7. Unstimulated regulatory T cells (CD4+CD25+CD127-), CD4+CD25- non-regulatory cells, CD4 and CD8 cells were FACS-sorted from thawed PBMCs. TCRdb's copy holds only in-frame clones and misses some; the assay was immunoSEQ multiplex PCR. This repertoire shows about 110,000 clones, nearly 90% found once; its top ten account for 0.34%. V and J are TRBV2 and TRBJ1-1; 8 bases align to TRBD1. Sequenced here: CD4+ T cells from blood, sampled before the transplant. The TCR sequence derives from a human donor who received a combined kidney and bone marrow transplant. The CDR3 DNA is TGTGCCAGCAGTGAACTCGGCAGGGGGCTTACTGAAGCTTTCTTT. Residues: CASSELGRGLTEAFF.